This entry features one T cell receptor (beta chain) sequence. As yet, its antigen is unknown. The data belong to a study of OX40 agonist ivuxolimab in advanced cancers. General study results and limits: Both CD4+ and CD8+ T cell populations in blood had undergone clonal expansion by week 6 at 0.1 to 3.0 mg/kg. On average, CD8+ T cells had more expanded clones than CD4+.

The method was immunoSEQ multiplex PCR; TCRdb's version includes in-frame clones alone and lacks a portion of them. The repertoire consists of fewer than 25,000 clones, with 80% to 90% occurring once and the leading ten covering 40% to 55%. The sample consisted of CD4+ or CD8+ T cells sorted from blood, taken in a trial of the OX40 agonist ivuxolimab. The sequence came from an adult with an advanced solid tumor such as melanoma, head and neck, liver or kidney cancer.

CDR3 amino acids: CASSTQGGTEAFF. The CDR3 DNA reads as TGTGCCAGCAGTACTCAGGGAGGCACTGAAGCTTTCTTT. The rearrangement links TRBV6-5 to TRBJ1-1; D possibly corresponds to TRBD1 (5 bases). Per germline, CDR1 MNHEY and CDR2 SVGAGI. The CDR3 is 13 amino acids. With 5 bases removed from V and 4 bases from J, the gap between germline ends came to 11 bases.